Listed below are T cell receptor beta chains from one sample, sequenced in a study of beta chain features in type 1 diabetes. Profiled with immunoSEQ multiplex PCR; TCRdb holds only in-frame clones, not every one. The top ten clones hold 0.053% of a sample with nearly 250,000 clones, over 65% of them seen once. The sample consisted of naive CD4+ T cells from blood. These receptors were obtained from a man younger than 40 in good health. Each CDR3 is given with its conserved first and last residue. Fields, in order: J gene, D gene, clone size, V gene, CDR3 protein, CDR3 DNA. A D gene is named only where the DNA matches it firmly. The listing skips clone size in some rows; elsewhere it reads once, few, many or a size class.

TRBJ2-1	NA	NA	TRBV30	CAWRGYNEQFF	TGTGCCTGGCGGGGGTACAATGAGCAGTTCTTC
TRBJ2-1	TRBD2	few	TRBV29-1	CSVTGTSRGEQFF	TGCAGCGTGACCGGGACTAGCCGAGGTGAGCAGTTCTTC
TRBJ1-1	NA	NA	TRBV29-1	CSVGRGSNTEAFF	TGCAGCGTCGGTCGGGGGTCGAACACTGAAGCTTTCTTT
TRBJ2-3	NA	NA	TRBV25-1	CASSVTVTDTQYF	TGTGCCAGCAGTGTTACGGTAACAGATACGCAGTATTTT
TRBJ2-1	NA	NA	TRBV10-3	CAITPALGDEQFF	TGTGCCATCACCCCGGCACTAGGCGATGAGCAGTTCTTC
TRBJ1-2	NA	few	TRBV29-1	CSTVDIYGYTF	TGCAGCACCGTGGACATCTATGGCTACACCTTC
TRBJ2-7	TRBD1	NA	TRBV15	CATSRERGQTYEQYF	TGTGCCACCAGCAGAGAGAGGGGACAGACCTACGAGCAGTACTTC
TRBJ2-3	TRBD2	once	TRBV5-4	CASSLDGGARDTQYF	TGTGCCAGCAGCTTGGACGGGGGGGCCCGAGATACGCAGTATTTT
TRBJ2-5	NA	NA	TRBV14	CASAWDIPIRETQYF	TGTGCCAGCGCTTGGGACATACCGATTAGAGAGACCCAGTACTTC
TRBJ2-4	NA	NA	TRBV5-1	CASSLPGDIQYF	TGCGCCAGCAGCCTCCCCGGGGACATTCAGTACTTC
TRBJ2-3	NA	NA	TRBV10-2	CASSESRGRTQYF	TGCGCCAGCAGTGAGTCAAGGGGGAGAACGCAGTATTTT
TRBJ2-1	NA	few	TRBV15	CATSRVRDEQFF	TGTGCCACCAGCCGGGTAAGGGATGAGCAGTTCTTC
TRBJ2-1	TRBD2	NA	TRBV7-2	CASRLYSGSQPYEQFF	TGTGCCAGCAGGCTCTATAGCGGGAGCCAGCCGTATGAGCAGTTCTTC
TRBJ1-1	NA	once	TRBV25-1	CASGRWVLQKTEAFF	TGTGCCAGCGGACGCTGGGTCCTCCAGAAGACTGAAGCTTTCTTT
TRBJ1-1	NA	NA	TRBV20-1	CSARVLAAFF	TGCAGTGCTAGAGTCCTAGCGGCTTTCTTT
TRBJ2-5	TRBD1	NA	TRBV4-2	CASSPGQGEETQYF	TGTGCCAGCAGCCCCGGACAGGGGGAAGAGACCCAGTACTTC
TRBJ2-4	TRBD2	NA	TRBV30	CAWSVGLAGAGDIQYF	TGTGCCTGGAGTGTCGGACTAGCGGGAGCCGGGGACATTCAGTACTTC
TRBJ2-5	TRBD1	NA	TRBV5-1	CASNVGQGQETQYF	TGCGCCAGCAATGTGGGACAGGGCCAAGAGACCCAGTACTTC
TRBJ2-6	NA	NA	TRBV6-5	CASSPGGIGANVLTF	TGTGCCAGCAGCCCGGGCGGCATTGGGGCCAACGTCCTGACTTTC
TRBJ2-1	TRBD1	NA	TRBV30	CAWGGGTGVNEQFF	TGTGCCTGGGGAGGCGGGACAGGGGTGAATGAGCAGTTCTTC
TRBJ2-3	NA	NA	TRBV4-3	CASSQGQVGASTDTQYF	TGCGCCAGCAGCCAAGGGCAGGTCGGCGCTAGCACAGATACGCAGTATTTT
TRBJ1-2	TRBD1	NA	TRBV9	CASSADRGANYGYTF	TGTGCCAGCAGCGCCGACAGGGGCGCGAACTATGGCTACACCTTC
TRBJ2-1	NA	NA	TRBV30	CAWSVDSYNEQFF	TGTGCCTGGAGTGTGGACTCCTACAATGAGCAGTTCTTC
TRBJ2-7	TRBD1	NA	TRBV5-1	CASSYSRDSTYEQYF	TGCGCCAGCAGCTATAGCCGGGACAGCACCTACGAGCAGTACTTC
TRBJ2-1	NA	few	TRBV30	CAWSVSRYNEQFF	TGTGCCTGGAGTGTAAGTCGGTACAATGAGCAGTTCTTC
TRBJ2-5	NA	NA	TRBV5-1	CASSLSGPQETQYF	TGCGCCAGCAGCCTTTCGGGACCCCAAGAGACCCAGTACTTC
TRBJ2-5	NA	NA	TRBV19	CASSTGRTETQYF	TGTGCCAGTAGTACGGGACGGACAGAGACCCAGTACTTC
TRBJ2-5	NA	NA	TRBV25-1	CASSEFFGGSETQYF	TGTGCCAGCAGTGAATTTTTTGGCGGGTCGGAGACCCAGTACTTC
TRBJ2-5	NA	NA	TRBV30	CAWVQLGSYQETQYF	TGTGCCTGGGTGCAGCTGGGGTCGTACCAAGAGACCCAGTACTTC
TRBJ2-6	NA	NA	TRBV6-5	CASSYRAGANVLTF	TGTGCCAGCAGTTACAGGGCCGGGGCCAACGTCCTGACTTTC
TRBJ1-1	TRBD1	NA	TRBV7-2	CASSLPGTGNTEAFF	TGTGCCAGCAGCTTGCCGGGGACAGGGAACACTGAAGCTTTCTTT
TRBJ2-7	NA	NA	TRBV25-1	CASSEFYEQYF	TGTGCCAGCAGTGAATTTTACGAGCAGTACTTC
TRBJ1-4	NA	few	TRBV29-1	CSVRLNEKLFF	TGCAGCGTTCGTCTTAATGAAAAACTGTTTTTT
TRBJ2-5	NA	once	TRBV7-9	CASRVSETQYF	TGTGCCAGCAGAGTTTCAGAGACCCAGTACTTC
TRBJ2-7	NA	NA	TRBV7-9	CASSPDWASYEQYF	TGTGCCAGCAGCCCGGACTGGGCCTCCTACGAGCAGTACTTC
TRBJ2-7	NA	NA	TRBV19	CASSGTTQKAYEQYF	TGTGCCAGTAGTGGGACGACCCAGAAAGCCTACGAGCAGTACTTC
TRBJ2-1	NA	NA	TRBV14	CASSQVRDRGQFF	TGTGCCAGCAGCCAAGTACGAGACCGCGGGCAGTTCTTC